This TCR beta chain was sequenced for a study (dated by TCRdb to 2016 to 2017). To prepare the library, RT-PCR was applied. Sequencing was performed on an Illumina MiSeq. Through fastp at Q25 and MiXCR, TCRdb rebuilt clones from the public reads, retaining in-frame beta chains. A single entry per CDR3 protein holds the most common genes and DNA from its merged rows. This sample lists approximately 720,000 distinct CDR3 sequences; 12% to 15% were detected once. 3.6% of the sample is held by the ten biggest clonotypes. The V and J ends are trimmed by 0 bases and 4 bases, leaving 9 bases between them. Counted from cysteine to phenylalanine, this CDR3 has 14 amino acids. The DNA shown is the 42-base CDR3, in frame from base 1. From the germline V gene (reference sequence), CDR1 is SEHNR and CDR2 is FQNEAQ. This clonotype was counted only a few times. Its antigen target is currently unknown. No per-base quality is available; no much larger clone lies one base away.

This receptor was taken from a female donor in good health, serving as a healthy control. The sequenced sample consisted of memory CD4+ T cells from blood. Here the chain combines TRBV7-9 and TRBJ1-2; perhaps TRBD1 is the D gene, with 5 bases matching. The nucleotide sequence is given as TGTGCCAGCAGCTTAGCGGGGCCCCTCTATGGCTACACCTTC. This translates into CASSLAGPLYGYTF.